One and the same sample provided the 8 T cell receptor beta chains below, sequenced in a study of T cell responses to AZD1222 COVID-19 vaccine. The table came from immunoSEQ multiplex PCR; TCRdb's copy has only in-frame clones and leaves some out. The sample holds under 150,000 clones, about 81% seen once. The sample was peripheral blood, taken on day 0 of MenACWY control vaccination. These receptors came from an adult in good health.

V usage is TRBV9 and J usage is TRBJ2-3; possibly TRBD1 or TRBD2 for D (5 bases each). The germline CDR1 and CDR2 sequences are SGDLS and YYNGEE. This CDR3 comprises 13 residues. The V and J ends lost 4 bases and 6 bases respectively, with 12 bases between them. CDR3 protein: CASSSGAADTQYF. CDR3 in DNA: TGTGCCAGCAGCTCCGGGGCAGCTGATACGCAGTATTTT.

CDR3 coding DNA: TGTGCCAGCACTGCAGTCTACTCTGGGGCCAACGTCCTGACTTTC. Amino acid sequence: CASTAVYSGANVLTF. The V call is TRBV6-5, the J call TRBJ2-6; D is unclear. The CDR3 spans 15 residues. Trimming shortened V by 7 bases and J by 0 bases, and 10 bases separated the two germline ends. Germline V gene lookup returns CDR1 MNHEY and CDR2 SVGAGI.

The rearrangement links TRBV14 to TRBJ1-2; 8 bases align to TRBD1. The CDR3 sequence is 14 residues long. The germline V gene encodes CDR1 SGHDN and CDR2 FVKESK. The junction had 5 bases not matched to a gene; V was cut back by 1 base and J by 7 bases. The CDR3 DNA reads as TGTGCCAGCAGCCAAGCCAGGGGGCTGGTTGGCTACACCTTC. It encodes CASSQARGLVGYTF.

The chain couples TRBV11-3 to TRBJ1-1; D might be TRBD1 (5 bases). This CDR3 contains 13 residues. V lost 2 bases, J lost 5 bases, and 9 bases lay in between. Germline CDR1 is SGHNT and CDR2 is YENEEA. As DNA, the CDR3 is TGTGCCAGCAGCTTAAACAGGAGGACTGAAGCTTTCTTT. Translation: CASSLNRRTEAFF.

This rearrangement joins TRBV6-2 or TRBV6-3 to TRBJ1-2, with 7 bases fitting TRBD1. The CDR3 consists of 16 residues. The ends lost 4 bases at V and 6 bases at J; junction bases unmatched: 14. From germline, CDR1 is MNHEY and CDR2 SVGEGT. The CDR3 coding sequence is TGTGCCAGCAGTTCTAGAACAGGGGATCGGAAAGATGGCTACACCTTC. Residues: CASSSRTGDRKDGYTF.

This clone occurred once. The V and J genes are TRBV12-5 and TRBJ1-2; D call uncertain. CDR1 is LGHNT, CDR2 FRNRAP, per germline. Trimming cost V 7 bases and J 6 bases, with 18 bases left between them. This CDR3 has 14 amino acids. The CDR3 region is CASVPFGRSHGYTF. The CDR3 coding sequence is TGTGCTAGTGTGCCGTTCGGCAGGAGCCATGGCTACACCTTC. Combining the CDR3 with reference TRBV12-5 and TRBJ1-2 gives the whole variable domain DARVTQTPRHKVTEMGQEVTMRCQPILGHNTVFWYRQTMMQGLELLAYFRNRAPLDDSGMPKDRFSAEMPDATLATLKIQPSEPRDSAVYFCASVPFGRSHGYTFGSGTRLTVV.

This chain uses TRBV2 with TRBJ2-7; D perhaps matches TRBD1 (6 bases). CDR1 and CDR2 from the germline V gene are SNHLY and FYNNEI. CDR3 length: 13 residues. V was pared by 6 bases and J by 3 bases, with 12 bases between. The CDR3 region has the DNA TGTGCCAGCAGCCGCCGGGACAACTACGAGCAGTACTTC. It encodes CASSRRDNYEQYF.

The chain uses TRBV4-1 and TRBJ1-5; the D is unclear. In germline, CDR1 is MGHRA, CDR2 YSYEKL. V was shortened by 4 bases and J by 3 bases, with 4 bases between the two germline ends. The CDR3 consists of 12 residues. The CDR3 DNA reads as TGCGCCAGCAGCCTCGACAATCAGCCCCAGCATTTT. Its translation is CASSLDNQPQHF.